This T cell receptor (beta chain) originates from a study of cytomegalovirus exposure and HLA in healthy donors. Study-level background: According to later analysis, the same platform produced the 90 to 150 validation and about 630 first-cohort repertoires. Study outcomes and limitations: Three CMV-associated chains were confirmed in vitro to be specific for CMV antigens. Most TCR sequences were uncommon, yet certain public TCRs appeared in many donors.

V was pared by 1 base and J by 0 bases, with 7 bases between. This CDR3 comprises 15 residues. Germline CDR1 is MGHRA and CDR2 is YSYEKL. Points on this clone: The antigen remains undetermined.

TCRdb's copy holds only in-frame clones and misses some; the assay was immunoSEQ multiplex PCR. Among under 400,000 clones, 80% to 90% were seen once, and the ten largest hold 0.83%. This chain joins TRBV4-1 and TRBJ2-1, with D unclear. The sequencing sample was made of PBMCs. The receptor was isolated from a woman younger than 30 in good health and CMV-seronegative. The CDR3 nucleotides read TGCGCCAGCAGCCAAGTCCTGAGCTCCTACAATGAGCAGTTCTTC. It specifies CASSQVLSSYNEQFF.